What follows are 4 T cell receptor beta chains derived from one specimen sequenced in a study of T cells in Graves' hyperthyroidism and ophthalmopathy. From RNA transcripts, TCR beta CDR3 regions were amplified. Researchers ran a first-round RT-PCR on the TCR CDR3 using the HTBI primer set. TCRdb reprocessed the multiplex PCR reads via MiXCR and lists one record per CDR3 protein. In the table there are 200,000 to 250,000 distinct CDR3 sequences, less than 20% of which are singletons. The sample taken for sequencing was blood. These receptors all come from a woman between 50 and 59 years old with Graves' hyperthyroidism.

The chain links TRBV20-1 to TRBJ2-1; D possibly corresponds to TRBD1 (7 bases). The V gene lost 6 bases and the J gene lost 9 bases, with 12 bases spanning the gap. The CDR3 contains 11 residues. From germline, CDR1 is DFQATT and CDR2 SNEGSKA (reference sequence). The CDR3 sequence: CSASGGGEQFF. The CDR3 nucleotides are TGCAGTGCGTCAGGGGGAGGTGAGCAGTTCTTC.

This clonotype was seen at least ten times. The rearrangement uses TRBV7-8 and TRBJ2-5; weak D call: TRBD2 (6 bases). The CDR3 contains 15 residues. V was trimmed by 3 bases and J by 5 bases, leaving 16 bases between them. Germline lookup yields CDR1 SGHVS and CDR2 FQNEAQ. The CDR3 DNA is TGTGCCAGCAGCTTTTCGGGGGATGTCGGGGAGACCCAGTACTTC. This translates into CASSFSGDVGETQYF. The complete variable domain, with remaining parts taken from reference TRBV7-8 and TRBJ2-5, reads GAGVSQSPRYKVAKRGQDVALRCDPISGHVSLFWYQQALGQGPEFLTYFQNEAQLDKSGLPSDRFFAERPEGSVSTLKIQRTQQEDSAVYLCASSFSGDVGETQYFGPGTRLLVL.

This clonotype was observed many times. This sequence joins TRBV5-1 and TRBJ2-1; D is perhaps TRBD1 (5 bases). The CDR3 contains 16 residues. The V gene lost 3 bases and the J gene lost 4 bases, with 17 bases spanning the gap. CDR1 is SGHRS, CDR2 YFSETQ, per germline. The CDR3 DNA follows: TGCGCCAGCAGCTCGTTCGTGGACACCTTATACAATGAGCAGTTCTTC. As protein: CASSSFVDTLYNEQFF. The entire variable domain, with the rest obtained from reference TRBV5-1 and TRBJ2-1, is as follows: KAGVTQTPRYLIKTRGQQVTLSCSPISGHRSVSWYQQTPGQGLQFLFEYFSETQRNKGNFPGRFSGRQFSNSRSEMNVSTLELGDSALYLCASSSFVDTLYNEQFFGPGTRLTVL.

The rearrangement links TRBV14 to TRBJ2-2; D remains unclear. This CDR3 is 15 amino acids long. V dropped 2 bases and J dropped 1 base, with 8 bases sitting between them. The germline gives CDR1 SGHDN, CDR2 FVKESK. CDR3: CASSQRTENTGELFF. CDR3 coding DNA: TGTGCCAGCAGCCAAAGGACGGAGAACACCGGGGAGCTGTTTTTT.